A single sample is the source of the 23 T cell receptor beta chains below, sequenced in a study of beta chain features in type 1 diabetes. The investigators reverse transcribed all of the isolated RNA, so they sequenced expressed TCRB transcripts. Method: immunoSEQ multiplex PCR; TCRdb's copy keeps in-frame clones and lacks some. This table has approximately 150,000 clones, about 10% appearing once. Input material: naive CD4+ T cells from blood. The source of these receptors is a man aged 18 to 35 in good health.

The chain combines TRBV6-5 with TRBJ1-2; 7 nucleotides match TRBD1. This CDR3 comprises 16 residues. The trim removed 0 bases at V and 4 bases at J, leaving 8 bases unmatched. The V gene's germline CDR1 is MNHEY and CDR2 SVGAGI. CDR3 in DNA: TGTGCCAGCAGTTACTCGCCCGGGGACAGTGGCTATGGCTACACCTTC. Its translation: CASSYSPGDSGYGYTF.

This chain joins TRBV19 and TRBJ2-1, with 11 bases identical to TRBD2. Germline V gene sequence: CDR1 LNHDA, CDR2 SQIVND (reference sequence). The CDR3 totals 14 residues. With V trimmed by 3 bases and J by 10 bases, 5 bases remained unmatched. Written as DNA, the CDR3 is TGTGCCAGTAGTATTACTAGCGGGGGATGGGAGCAGTTCTTC. Translated: CASSITSGGWEQFF.

This clone was detected only a few times. V and J are TRBV10-3 and TRBJ2-7, with a weak D call TRBD1 (7 bases). The CDR3 length is 18 residues. Germline lookup yields CDR1 ENHRY and CDR2 SYGVKD. Trimming removed 9 bases from V and 1 base from J, with 28 bases in between. CDR3: CAIQGIGGGSRLSYEQYF. CDR3 DNA sequence: TGTGCCATTCAGGGGATTGGAGGGGGCAGCCGACTTTCCTACGAGCAGTACTTC.

This clone was observed a handful of times. The chain combines TRBV7-7 with TRBJ2-7; weak D call: TRBD1 (6 bases). Looked up from germline, CDR1 is SSHAT and CDR2 is FNYEAQ (reference sequence). The CDR3 is 13 amino acids. V gave up 5 bases and J gave up 2 bases, with 10 bases separating them. The CDR3 sequence is CASSRDTTYEQYF. In DNA, the CDR3 is TGTGCCAGCAGCCGGGACACGACCTACGAGCAGTACTTC.

This clone has a handful of counts. V gene TRBV7-2 combines with J gene TRBJ2-7, with TRBD2 matching over 8 bases. The CDR3 covers 15 residues. CDR1 is SGHTA, CDR2 FQGNSA, per germline. Trimming took 2 bases from V and 2 from J; bases not matched to a gene: 5. The CDR3 nucleotides are TGTGCCAGCAGCTTAACCGTCGGGGGGGCCTACGAGCAGTACTTC. Protein: CASSLTVGGAYEQYF.

A remark on this clone: A read error may be the cause here, since a much bigger clone is one base away. The gene calls are TRBV9 and TRBJ1-5; perhaps TRBD1 as D (6 bases). The V gene's germline CDR1 is SGDLS and CDR2 YYNGEE. The CDR3 has 15 amino acids. Trimming left V 0 bases short and J 7 bases short, with 14 bases between. CDR3 sequence reads: CASSVEGESWQPQHF. In DNA form, the CDR3 reads TGTGCCAGCAGCGTAGAGGGGGAGAGCTGGCAGCCCCAGCATTTT.

This clone was detected ten times or more. This CDR3 is also generated by other DNA sequences in the sample. V gene TRBV28 combines with J gene TRBJ1-6; the match to TRBD1 covers 9 bases. This CDR3 has 14 residues. After removal of 4 bases from V and 8 bases from J, the junction contained 3 bases not matched to a gene. Per the germline V gene, CDR1 is MDHEN and CDR2 is SYDVKM. CDR3 in DNA: TGTGCCAGCAGTTCGGGACAGGGTGATTCACCCCTCCACTTT. This gives the protein CASSSGQGDSPLHF.

V and J are TRBV6-1 and TRBJ2-5; 7 bases align to TRBD1. The length of the CDR3 is 15 residues. The junction had 6 bases not matched to a gene; V was cut back by 3 bases and J by 2 bases. The germline V gene has CDR1 MNHNS and CDR2 SASEGT. CDR3 sequence: CASSEQDRLQETQYF. The CDR3 DNA reads as TGTGCCAGCAGTGAGCAGGACAGGCTACAAGAGACCCAGTACTTC.

This chain uses TRBV19 with TRBJ2-3; TRBD2 is a possible D gene (6 bases). The CDR3 has 15 residues. Trimming took 3 bases from V and 5 from J, leaving 15 bases between them. CDR1 is LNHDA, CDR2 SQIVND, per germline (reference sequence). The CDR3 sequence is CASSIMTSSKDTQYF. The DNA for the CDR3 is TGTGCCAGTAGTATCATGACTAGTAGTAAAGATACGCAGTATTTT. Variable domain in full (rest from reference TRBV19 and TRBJ2-3): DGGITQSPKYLFRKEGQNVTLSCEQNLNHDAMYWYRQDPGQGLRLIYYSQIVNDFQKGDIAEGYSVSREKKESFPLTVTSAQKNPTAFYLCASSIMTSSKDTQYFGPGTRLTVL.

This chain uses TRBV7-2 with TRBJ2-7, with 11 bases fitting TRBD2. Germline loops: CDR1 SGHTA, CDR2 FQGNSA. The ends lost 4 bases at V and 3 bases at J; junction bases unmatched: 5. The CDR3 is 15 residues long. The CDR3 DNA is TGTGCCAGCAGCTCCGAAACTAGCGGGAGCTACGAGCAGTACTTC. Translating it yields CASSSETSGSYEQYF. The variable domain in full, with the rest retrieved from reference TRBV7-2 and TRBJ2-7, is GAGVSQSPSNKVTEKGKDVELRCDPISGHTALYWYRQSLGQGLEFLIYFQGNSAPDKSGLPSDRFSAERTGGSVSTLTIQRTQQEDSAVYLCASSSETSGSYEQYFGPGTRLTVT.

The J gene is TRBJ1-6, the V gene TRBV30; 9 bases fit TRBD1. After removal of 2 bases from V and 8 bases from J, the junction contained 4 bases not matched to a gene. This CDR3 is 14 amino acids long. Germline values: CDR1 GTSNPN, CDR2 SVGIG (reference sequence). The DNA of the CDR3 is TGTGCCTGGAGTTACCGGGACAGGGATTCACCCCTCCACTTT. Its translation is CAWSYRDRDSPLHF.

J is TRBJ2-3 and V is TRBV6-1; maybe TRBD1 (5 bases). CDR1 is MNHNS, CDR2 SASEGT, per germline. The CDR3 extends over 14 amino acids. The V gene lost 8 bases and the J gene lost 4 bases, with 16 bases spanning the gap. The CDR3 sequence is CASPRPQGADTQYF. DNA for the CDR3: TGTGCCAGCCCCCGGCCCCAGGGCGCAGATACGCAGTATTTT.

This clone has a handful of counts. The rearrangement links TRBV5-4 to TRBJ2-3; TRBD2 might be the D (7 bases). Trimming shortened V by 2 bases and J by 5 bases, and 12 bases separated the two germline ends. The CDR3 loop spans 14 amino acids. Per the germline V gene, CDR1 is SGHNT and CDR2 is YYREEE (reference sequence). The CDR3 sequence: CASSFGGREDTQYF. CDR3 sequence (DNA): TGTGCCAGCAGCTTCGGGGGGCGGGAAGATACGCAGTATTTT.

This sequence joins TRBV7-8 and TRBJ2-3; 10 bases map to TRBD1. The germline V gene has CDR1 SGHVS and CDR2 FQNEAQ. V dropped 5 bases and J dropped 3; count of bases not matched to a gene: 8. This CDR3 has 16 amino acids. The CDR3 region is CASSAYPGQGTDTQYF. CDR3 DNA sequence: TGTGCCAGCAGCGCCTACCCGGGACAGGGGACAGATACGCAGTATTTT.

The chain links TRBV4-2 to TRBJ2-3; TRBD2 matches at 11 bases. Germline CDR1 is LGHNA and CDR2 is YNFKEQ. V shed 0 bases and J 4 bases; nucleotides not matched to a gene: 3. CDR3 size: 16 residues. CDR3 sequence: CASSQDGSGGADTQYF. CDR3 in DNA: TGTGCCAGCAGCCAAGATGGTAGCGGGGGGGCAGATACGCAGTATTTT.

This clone turned up a few times. The rearrangement joins TRBV7-9 to TRBJ1-4; the match to TRBD1 covers 9 bases. The CDR3 loop spans 14 amino acids. Losses at the gene ends were 5 bases for V and 7 bases for J; bases not matched to a gene: 5. Germline CDR1 reads SEHNR; CDR2 reads FQNEAQ (reference sequence). CDR3 loop: CASSPDRGGEKLFF. The CDR3 nucleotides are TGTGCCAGCAGCCCGGACAGGGGAGGTGAAAAACTGTTTTTT.

This clone was seen a few times. The V and J genes are TRBV28 and TRBJ1-2; D not certain. The CDR3 is 15 residues long. Trimming shortened V by 4 bases and J by 8 bases, and 20 bases separated the two germline ends. Germline V gives CDR1 MDHEN, CDR2 SYDVKM. The CDR3 loop is CASSSPGSSLEGYTF. In DNA, the CDR3 is TGTGCCAGCAGTTCCCCGGGGTCTTCTCTAGAGGGCTACACCTTC.

The chain joins TRBV5-1 to TRBJ2-1; TRBD2 matches at 15 bases. This CDR3 contains 15 residues. Looked up from germline, CDR1 is SGHRS and CDR2 is YFSETQ. The V gene end was trimmed by 3 bases and the J gene end by 12 bases; junction bases not matched to a gene: 7. The CDR3 DNA sequence: TGCGCCAGCAGCTCCAGGACTAGCGGGGGGGCTGGGCAGTTCTTC. As protein: CASSSRTSGGAGQFF.

The sample holds a few counts of this clone. This chain uses TRBV11-2 with TRBJ1-3, with D perhaps matching TRBD1 (5 bases). V was clipped by 2 bases and J by 0 bases, with 8 bases between them. The CDR3 length is 15 residues. Germline V lookup: CDR1 SGHAT, CDR2 FQNNGV. This chain's CDR3 is CASSLFQGSGNTIYF. The CDR3 nucleotides read TGTGCCAGCAGCTTATTTCAGGGCTCTGGAAACACCATATATTTT.

The rearrangement joins TRBV28 to TRBJ1-6, with D maybe TRBD1 (5 bases). The V gene's germline CDR1 is MDHEN and CDR2 SYDVKM. V lost 8 bases to trimming and J lost 9 bases, with 23 bases between them. The CDR3 sequence is 16 residues long. As DNA, the CDR3 is TGTGCCAGCGATGAAGGGGCAGGGAGGGTAGGTTCACCCCTCCACTTT. Encoded protein: CASDEGAGRVGSPLHF. Full variable domain (remainder filled in from reference TRBV28 and TRBJ1-6): DVKVTQSSRYLVKRTGEKVFLECVQDMDHENMFWYRQDPGLGLRLIYFSYDVKMKEKGDIPEGYSVSREKKERFSLILESASTNQTSMYLCASDEGAGRVGSPLHFGNGTRLTVT.

This clone occurred a few times. This chain links TRBV30 with TRBJ2-7; a weak D match, TRBD2 (6 bases). In germline, CDR1 is GTSNPN, CDR2 SVGIG (reference sequence). Trimming left V 1 base short and J 6 bases short, with 10 bases between. The CDR3 length is 12 residues. CDR3 sequence reads: CAWSGGDGEQYF. CDR3 DNA: TGTGCCTGGAGTGGGGGGGACGGCGAGCAGTACTTC. The entire variable domain, with the rest obtained from reference TRBV30 and TRBJ2-7, is as follows: SQTIHQWPATLVQPVGSPLSLECTVEGTSNPNLYWYRQAAGRGLQLLFYSVGIGQISSEVPQNLSASRPQDRQFILSSKKLLLSDSGFYLCAWSGGDGEQYFGPGTRLTVT.

The chain has TRBV19 and TRBJ1-1, with D possibly matching TRBD1 (6 bases). Germline V gene lookup returns CDR1 LNHDA and CDR2 SQIVND (reference sequence). This CDR3 is 16 amino acids long. The V end lost 6 bases, the J end lost 0 bases, and 17 bases lay between the germline ends. In DNA, the CDR3 is TGTGCCAGTAGGGCCGATCGTGCAGGGGTGAACACTGAAGCTTTCTTT. It encodes CASRADRAGVNTEAFF.

There are a few counts of this clone. The chain has TRBV10-3 and TRBJ2-2, with TRBD2 as a possible D gene (6 bases). CDR1 is ENHRY, CDR2 SYGVKD, per germline. CDR3 length: 16 residues. Trimming cost V 0 bases and J 4 bases, with 12 bases left between them. For the CDR3, the DNA is TGTGCCATCAGTGAGTCGACTAGTACGACCACCGGGGAGCTGTTTTTT. It specifies CAISESTSTTTGELFF.